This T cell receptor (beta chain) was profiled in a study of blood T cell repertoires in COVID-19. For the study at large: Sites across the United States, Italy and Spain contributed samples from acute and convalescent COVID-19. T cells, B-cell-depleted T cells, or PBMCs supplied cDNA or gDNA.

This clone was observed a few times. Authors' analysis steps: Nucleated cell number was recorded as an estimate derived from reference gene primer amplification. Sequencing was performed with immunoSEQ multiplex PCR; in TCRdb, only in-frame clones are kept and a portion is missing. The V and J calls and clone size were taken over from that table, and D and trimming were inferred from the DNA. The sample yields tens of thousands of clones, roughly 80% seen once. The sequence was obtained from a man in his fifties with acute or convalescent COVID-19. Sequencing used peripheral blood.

As DNA, the CDR3 is TGTGCCACCAGCCCCGAGGCAGGGGGATGGCACGAGCAGTACTTC. Translation: CATSPEAGGWHEQYF. The J gene is TRBJ2-7, the V gene TRBV15, with 7 bases fitting TRBD1. With 5 bases clipped from V and 5 bases from J, the junction kept 12 bases outside the gene matches. The CDR3 spans 15 residues. From germline, CDR1 is LNHNV and CDR2 YYDKDF (reference sequence).